The source of this TCR beta chain is a study of shared T cell receptors in the human thymus. Trimming removed 4 bases at V and 0 bases at J, with 15 bases between. The length of the CDR3 is 15 residues. In germline, CDR1 is GTSNPN, CDR2 SVGIG (reference sequence). Here immunoSEQ multiplex PCR was the method, and the copy in TCRdb shows in-frame clones only, minus some. In the table there are over 650,000 clones, about 90% of which are singletons. This sample was also put to use in a study of human thymus T cells. That investigation notes: Usage of V and J genes appeared biased in thymic and blood repertoires.

Sequencing used thymocytes. This chain joins TRBV30 and TRBJ1-1; the D is unclear. This clonotype was obtained from a boy in the first two years of life with a congenital heart defect. This CDR3 reads CAWIRSPTMNTEAFF. CDR3 nucleotides: TGTGCCTGGATTAGGAGTCCCACAATGAACACTGAAGCTTTCTTT.